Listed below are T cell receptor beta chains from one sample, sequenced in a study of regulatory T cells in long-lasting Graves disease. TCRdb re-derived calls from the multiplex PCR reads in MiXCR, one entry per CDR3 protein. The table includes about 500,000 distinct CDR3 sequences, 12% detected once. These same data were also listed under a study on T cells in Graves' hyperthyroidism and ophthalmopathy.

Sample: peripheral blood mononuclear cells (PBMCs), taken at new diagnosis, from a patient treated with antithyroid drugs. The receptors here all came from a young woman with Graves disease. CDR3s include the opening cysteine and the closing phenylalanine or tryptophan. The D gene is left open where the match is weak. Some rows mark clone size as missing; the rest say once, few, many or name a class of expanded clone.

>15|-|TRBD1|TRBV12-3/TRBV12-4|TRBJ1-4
CASSFYGTVNEKLFF
TGTGCCAGCAGTTTCTACGGGACAGTAAATGAAAAACTGTTTTTT
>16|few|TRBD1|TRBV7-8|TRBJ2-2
CASRKPRTGGHGELFF
TGTGCCAGCAGAAAACCGCGGACAGGGGGTCACGGGGAGCTGTTTTTT
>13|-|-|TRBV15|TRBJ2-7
CATSRDTNYEQYF
TGTGCCACCAGTAGGGACACGAACTACGAGCAGTACTTC
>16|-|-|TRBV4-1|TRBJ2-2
CASSQDGGARTGELFF
TGCGCCAGCAGCCAAGACGGGGGAGCGAGGACCGGGGAGCTGTTTTTT
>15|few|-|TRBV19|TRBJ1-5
CASRKSPGHNQPQHF
TGTGCCAGTAGAAAATCCCCGGGCCACAATCAGCCCCAGCATTTT
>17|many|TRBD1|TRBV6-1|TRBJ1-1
CASSNRDRGRWGTEAFF
TGTGCCAGCAGTAACCGGGACAGGGGGCGTTGGGGCACTGAAGCTTTCTTT
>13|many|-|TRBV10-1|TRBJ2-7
CASSEGWDDEQYF
TGCGCCAGCAGTGAAGGGTGGGACGACGAGCAGTACTTC
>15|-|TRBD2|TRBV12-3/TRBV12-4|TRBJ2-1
CASSLVPSGYNEQFF
TGTGCCAGCAGTTTAGTGCCTAGCGGCTACAATGAGCAGTTCTTC
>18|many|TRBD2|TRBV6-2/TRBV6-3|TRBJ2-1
CASSYSLPVAGVGNEQFF
TGTGCCAGCAGTTACTCGCTACCCGTAGCGGGAGTTGGGAATGAGCAGTTCTTC
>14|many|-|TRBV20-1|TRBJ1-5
CSASRNRRNQPQHF
TGCAGTGCTAGTAGGAACAGGCGCAATCAGCCCCAGCATTTT
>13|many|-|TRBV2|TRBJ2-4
CASSDDREVIQYF
TGTGCCAGCAGTGATGACAGGGAGGTCATTCAGTACTTC
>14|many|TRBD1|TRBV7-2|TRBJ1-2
CASSLRFLGGAYTF
TGTGCCAGCAGCTTAAGATTTCTAGGGGGCGCCTACACCTTC
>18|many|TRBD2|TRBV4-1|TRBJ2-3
CASSQGVAGVALPDTQYF
TGCGCCAGCAGCCAAGGGGTGGCGGGAGTTGCTTTGCCAGATACGCAGTATTTT
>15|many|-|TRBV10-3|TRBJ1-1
CAISEYTRVAGEAFF
TGTGCCATCAGTGAGTACACGAGGGTAGCGGGTGAAGCTTTCTTT
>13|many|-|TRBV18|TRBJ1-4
CASSPLGGEKLFF
TGTGCCAGCTCACCACTAGGCGGTGAAAAACTGTTTTTT
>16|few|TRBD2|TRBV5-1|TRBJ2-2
CASSFWGRANTGELFF
TGCGCCAGCAGCTTTTGGGGGAGGGCGAACACCGGGGAGCTGTTTTTT
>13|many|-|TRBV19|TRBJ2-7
CASSIGPTYEQYF
TGTGCCAGTAGTATAGGCCCCACCTACGAGCAGTACTTC
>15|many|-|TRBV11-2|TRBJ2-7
CASSLDPRATYEQYF
TGTGCCAGCAGCTTAGACCCGCGGGCCACCTACGAGCAGTACTTC
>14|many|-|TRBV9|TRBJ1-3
CASSLGRGGNTIYF
TGTGCCAGCAGCCTCGGCAGGGGCGGAAACACCATATATTTT
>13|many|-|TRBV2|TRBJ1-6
CASSQGRGSPLHF
TGTGCCAGCAGCCAGGGGCGGGGATCACCCCTCCACTTT
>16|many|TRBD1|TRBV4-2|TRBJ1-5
CASSQAGTGGSQPQHF
TGTGCCAGCAGCCAAGCCGGGACAGGGGGAAGTCAGCCCCAGCATTTT
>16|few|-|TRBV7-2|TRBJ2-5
CASSLVGTAGAETQYF
TGTGCCAGCAGCTTAGTAGGGACCGCGGGCGCAGAGACCCAGTACTTC
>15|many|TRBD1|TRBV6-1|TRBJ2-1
CASSIQGLGTNEQFF
TGTGCCAGCAGTATACAGGGGCTAGGGACCAATGAGCAGTTCTTC
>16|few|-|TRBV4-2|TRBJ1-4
CASSQDGTFKGEKLFF
TGTGCCAGCAGCCAAGATGGAACCTTCAAAGGGGAAAAACTGTTTTTT
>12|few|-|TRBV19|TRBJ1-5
CASSIGGTPQHF
TGTGCCAGTAGTATTGGGGGGACGCCCCAGCATTTT
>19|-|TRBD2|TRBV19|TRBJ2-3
CASSIGGMRGRRNTDTQYF
TGTGCCAGTAGTATTGGGGGGATGCGGGGGAGGAGGAACACAGATACGCAGTATTTT
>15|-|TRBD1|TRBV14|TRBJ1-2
CASSHPGTGVWGYTF
TGTGCCAGCAGCCACCCCGGGACAGGGGTTTGGGGCTACACCTTC
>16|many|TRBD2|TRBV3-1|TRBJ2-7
CASSQGEGMRIYEQYF
TGTGCCAGCAGCCAAGGGGAGGGGATGAGGATCTACGAGCAGTACTTC
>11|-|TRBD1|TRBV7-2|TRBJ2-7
CASAGTVEQYF
TGTGCCAGCGCCGGGACAGTGGAGCAGTACTTC
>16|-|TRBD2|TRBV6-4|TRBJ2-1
CASSDFAVAGTDEQFF
TGTGCCAGCAGTGACTTCGCGGTAGCGGGTACCGATGAGCAGTTCTTC
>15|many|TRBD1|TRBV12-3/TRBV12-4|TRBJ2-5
CASTQQGARKETQYF
TGTGCCAGCACCCAACAGGGGGCTAGGAAAGAGACCCAGTACTTC
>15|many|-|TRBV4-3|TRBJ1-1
CASSQDGQLNTEAFF
TGCGCCAGCAGCCAAGATGGACAGCTGAACACTGAAGCTTTCTTT
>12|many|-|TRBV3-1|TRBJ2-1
CASSQAYNEQFF
TGTGCCAGCAGCCAAGCCTACAATGAGCAGTTCTTC
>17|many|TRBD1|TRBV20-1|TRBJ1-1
CSAPGGQGANVYTEAFF
TGCAGTGCTCCTGGGGGACAGGGGGCGAATGTTTACACTGAAGCTTTCTTT
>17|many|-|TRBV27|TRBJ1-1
CASSLYSIPAVNTEAFF
TGTGCCAGCAGTCTATACTCTATTCCGGCGGTAAACACTGAAGCTTTCTTT
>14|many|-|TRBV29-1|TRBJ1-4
CSVEDTGTDEKLFF
TGCAGCGTTGAAGACACGGGGACGGATGAAAAACTGTTTTTT
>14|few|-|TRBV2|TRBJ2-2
CASRTIMQGGELFF
TGTGCCAGCAGGACCATAATGCAGGGCGGGGAGCTGTTTTTT
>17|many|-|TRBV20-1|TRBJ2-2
CSARDHSGTGTTGELFF
TGCAGTGCTAGAGATCATAGCGGGACAGGGACAACCGGGGAGCTGTTTTTT
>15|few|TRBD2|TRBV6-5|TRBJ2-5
CASSSLAGGKETQYF
TGTGCCAGCAGTTCTCTCGCGGGAGGGAAAGAGACCCAGTACTTC
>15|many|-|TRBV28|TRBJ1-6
CASSYSEGRASPLHF
TGTGCCAGCAGCTACTCTGAGGGCAGGGCTTCACCCCTCCACTTT
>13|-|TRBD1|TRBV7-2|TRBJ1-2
CASSSDRGGGYTF
TGTGCCAGCAGCTCCGACAGGGGAGGTGGCTACACCTTC
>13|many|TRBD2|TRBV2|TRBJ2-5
CASSEAGGLTQYF
TGTGCCAGCAGTGAAGCGGGAGGGCTGACCCAGTACTTC
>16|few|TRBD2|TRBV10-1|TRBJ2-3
CASSESTSGSTDTQYF
TGCGCCAGCAGTGAGTCGACTAGCGGGAGCACAGATACGCAGTATTTT
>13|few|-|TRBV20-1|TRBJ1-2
CSAKEEYRYGYTF
TGCAGTGCTAAGGAGGAATACCGCTATGGCTACACCTTC
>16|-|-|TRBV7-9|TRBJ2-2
CASSLRGLKNPGELFF
TGTGCCAGCAGCTTACGGGGCTTAAAAAACCCCGGGGAGCTGTTTTTT
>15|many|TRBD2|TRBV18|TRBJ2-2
CASSPLAVTTGELFF
TGTGCCAGCTCGCCACTAGCGGTTACGACCGGGGAGCTGTTTTTT
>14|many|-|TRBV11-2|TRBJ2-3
CASGSGFQGDTQYF
TGTGCCAGCGGGTCGGGTTTCCAGGGAGATACGCAGTATTTT
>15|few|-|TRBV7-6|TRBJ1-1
CASSASPEGGTEAFF
TGTGCCAGCAGCGCATCCCCAGAGGGGGGCACTGAAGCTTTCTTT
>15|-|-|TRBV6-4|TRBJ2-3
CASRPGTLFTDTQYF
TGTGCCAGCAGACCCGGTACACTATTCACAGATACGCAGTATTTT
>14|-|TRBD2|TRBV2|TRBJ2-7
CASSNLAGAGEQYF
TGTGCCAGCAGTAACCTAGCGGGAGCGGGGGAGCAGTACTTC
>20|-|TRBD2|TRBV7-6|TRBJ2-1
CASSLDYWRREALSYNEQFF
TGTGCCAGCAGCTTAGATTATTGGCGGCGGGAGGCCCTCTCCTACAATGAGCAGTTCTTC
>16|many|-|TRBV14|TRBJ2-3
CASSQVQAGISPTQYF
TGTGCCAGCAGCCAAGTTCAAGCGGGTATATCTCCTACGCAGTATTTT
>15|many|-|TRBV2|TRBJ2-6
CASSYYISGANVLTF
TGTGCCAGCAGTTACTACATCTCTGGGGCCAACGTCCTGACTTTC
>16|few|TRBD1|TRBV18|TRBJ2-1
CASSPPTGGTYNEQFF
TGTGCCAGCTCACCACCGACAGGGGGGACCTACAATGAGCAGTTCTTC